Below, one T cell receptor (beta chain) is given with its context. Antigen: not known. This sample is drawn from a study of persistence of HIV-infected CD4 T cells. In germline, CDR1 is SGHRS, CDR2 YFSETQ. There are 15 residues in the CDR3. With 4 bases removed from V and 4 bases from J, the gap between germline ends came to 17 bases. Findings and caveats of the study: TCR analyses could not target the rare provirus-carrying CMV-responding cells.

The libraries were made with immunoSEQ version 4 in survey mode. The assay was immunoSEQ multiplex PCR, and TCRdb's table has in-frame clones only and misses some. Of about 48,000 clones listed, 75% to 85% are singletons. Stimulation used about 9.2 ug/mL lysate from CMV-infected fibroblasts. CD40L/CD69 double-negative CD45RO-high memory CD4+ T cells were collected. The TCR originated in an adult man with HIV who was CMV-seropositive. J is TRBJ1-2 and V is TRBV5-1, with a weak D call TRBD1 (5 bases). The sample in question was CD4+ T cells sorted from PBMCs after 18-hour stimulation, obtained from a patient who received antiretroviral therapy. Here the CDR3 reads CASSPQLTDPYGYTF. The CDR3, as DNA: TGCGCCAGCAGCCCTCAGTTGACAGACCCCTATGGCTACACCTTC.